This TCR beta chain comes out of a study of Graves' ophthalmopathy and Graves' hyperthyroidism. RNA transcripts served as template for amplifying TCR beta CDR3 sequences. RT-PCR was first run with HTBI primers, then multiplex PCR in a second round. TCRdb used MiXCR to reprocess the multiplex PCR reads, holding one entry per CDR3 protein. This table has tens of thousands of distinct CDR3 sequences, less than 55% appearing once. The V gene's germline CDR1 is SQVTM and CDR2 ANQGSEA. Deletions cut 3 bases from V and 8 bases from J, with 10 bases between. CDR3 length: 12 residues. All donors with ophthalmopathy were recorded as having moderate-to-severe activity, CAS ≥3, NOSPECS ≥4 and a duration under 3 months. Orbital computed tomography, thyroid ultrasound, TRAb, serum thyroxine and clinical symptoms formed the basis of diagnosis.

Sequencing input: peripheral blood. The clonotype comes from an adult woman with Graves' ophthalmopathy. The chain links TRBV29-1 to TRBJ1-4; a possible D gene is TRBD1 (5 bases). The CDR3 spells CSVDEGNEKLFF. The CDR3 DNA follows: TGCAGCGTTGACGAGGGGAACGAAAAACTGTTTTTT.